This record covers a single TCR beta chain. What it recognizes is unknown. Sequenced by immunoSEQ multiplex PCR; TCRdb stores in-frame clones only, minus some. The sample has roughly 38,000 clones, around 79% seen once. This entry comes from a study of T cells in localized non-small cell lung cancer. Overall study findings and caveats: Longer overall survival associated with higher blood T cell density; shorter survival with higher adjacent-lung clonality. Only one tumor region was sequenced, so heterogeneity remains possible.

This specimen was peripheral blood, taken before any cancer treatment. The receptor comes from a male donor at least 60 years old with stage III squamous cell lung carcinoma.

The CDR3 spells CASSPRTSGYSSYNEQFF. In DNA form, the CDR3 reads TGTGCCAGCAGCCCCAGGACTAGCGGGTATAGCTCCTACAATGAGCAGTTCTTC. The V gene is TRBV7-6, the J gene TRBJ2-1; 11 bases align to TRBD2. This CDR3 is 18 amino acids long. With 5 bases clipped from V and 0 bases from J, the junction kept 9 bases outside the gene matches. The germline gives CDR1 SGHVS, CDR2 FNYEAQ.